The 13 T cell receptor beta chains below were found in one sample sequenced in a study of shared clonotypes between healthy human individuals. The method was immunoSEQ multiplex PCR; TCRdb's version includes in-frame clones alone and lacks a portion of them. The sample consists of about 820,000 clones, about 91% of them appearing once. In the naive CD8 group, cells lacked CD45RO and were positively selected for CCR7, so terminally differentiated effector memory CD45RA+ cells were left out. Specimen: naive CD8+ T cells sorted from blood. The receptors stem from a man aged 30-40 years in good health.

The chain uses TRBV5-4 and TRBJ2-7, with D perhaps matching TRBD2 (6 bases). The CDR3 covers 14 residues. CDR1 and CDR2 from the germline V gene are SGHNT and YYREEE (reference sequence). The germline V and J ends were trimmed by 2 bases and 2 bases, with 11 bases remaining between them. This CDR3 is CASSFSGFAYEQYF. The CDR3, as DNA: TGTGCCAGCAGCTTCAGCGGGTTCGCCTACGAGCAGTACTTC.

The genes are TRBV6-5 and TRBJ2-1, with 9 bases identical to TRBD2. The germline gives CDR1 MNHEY, CDR2 SVGAGI. V lost 5 bases to trimming and J lost 4 bases; unmatched junction nucleotides: 6. CDR3 size: 15 residues. The CDR3 sequence is CASSVSSGNYNEQFF. CDR3 nucleotides: TGTGCCAGCAGTGTTTCTAGCGGGAATTACAATGAGCAGTTCTTC.

The chain's CDR3 is CASSQSRGLGTGELFF. CDR3 in DNA: TGTGCCAGCAGCCAATCTCGCGGTCTGGGGACCGGGGAGCTGTTTTTT. The V and J genes are TRBV16 and TRBJ2-2, with D unclear. The V gene lost 0 bases and the J gene lost 5 bases, with 13 bases spanning the gap. The CDR3 extends over 16 amino acids. CDR1 is KGHSY and CDR2 is FQNENV in the germline V gene.

In this sample, this clone turned up once. V is TRBV29-1 and J is TRBJ2-2, with D perhaps TRBD2 (6 bases). V was trimmed by 7 bases and J by 3 bases, leaving 12 bases between them. The CDR3 is 13 amino acids. Germline V gene lookup returns CDR1 SQVTM and CDR2 ANQGSEA. CDR3 sequence reads: CSARERDTGELFF. The CDR3, as DNA: TGCAGCGCCCGCGAGCGGGACACCGGGGAGCTGTTTTTT.

This chain links TRBV29-1 with TRBJ2-4, with D maybe TRBD1 (5 bases). The germline V and J ends were trimmed by 4 bases and 4 bases, with 17 bases remaining between them. The CDR3 is 15 residues long. Germline V gives CDR1 SQVTM, CDR2 ANQGSEA. The CDR3 spells CSVVPRVAEKNIQYF. The CDR3 region has the DNA TGCAGCGTTGTCCCCAGGGTAGCAGAGAAAAACATTCAGTACTTC.

The table lists this clone with a count of one. J is TRBJ2-7 and V is TRBV11-2, with D perhaps matching TRBD1 or TRBD2 (5 bases each). The CDR3 covers 15 residues. With 1 base removed from V and 3 bases from J, the gap between germline ends came to 13 bases. Germline CDR1 SGHAT, CDR2 FQNNGV. The CDR3 sequence is CASSLVRDGFYEQYF. CDR3 sequence (DNA): TGTGCCAGCAGCTTAGTTCGGGACGGATTCTACGAGCAGTACTTC.

The V gene is TRBV7-9, the J gene TRBJ2-7, with TRBD2 matching 8 bases. The junction had 5 bases not matched to a gene; V was cut back by 5 bases and J by 2 bases. The CDR3 runs to 14 residues. Germline V gene data show CDR1 as SEHNR and CDR2 as FQNEAQ (reference sequence). CDR3 sequence reads: CASSDGTRAYEQYF. The CDR3 bases are TGTGCCAGCAGCGACGGGACTAGGGCCTACGAGCAGTACTTC.

The CDR3 loop is CASSSDRDRGFYEQYF. CDR3 sequence (DNA): TGTGCCAGCAGCTCCGACCGGGACAGGGGGTTCTACGAGCAGTACTTC. The V gene is TRBV7-9, the J gene TRBJ2-7; 11 bases agree with TRBD1. There are 16 residues in the CDR3. Germline V CDR1 and CDR2: SEHNR, FQNEAQ (reference sequence). Trimming removed 4 bases from V and 3 bases from J; junction bases left unmatched: 8. The whole variable domain, filled in from reference TRBV7-9 and TRBJ2-7, reads DTGVSQNPRHKITKRGQNVTFRCDPISEHNRLYWYRQTLGQGPEFLTYFQNEAQLEKSRLLSDRFSAERPKGSFSTLEIQRTEQGDSAMYLCASSSDRDRGFYEQYFGPGTRLTVT.

This chain joins TRBV27 and TRBJ2-1, with D perhaps TRBD1 (6 bases). The CDR3 spans 14 residues. The V end was cut by 5 bases, the J end by 10 bases, with 18 bases between. CDR1 MNHEY and CDR2 SMNVEV come from the germline V gene (reference sequence). The CDR3 DNA is TGTGCCAGCAGTCCAGGGACAAAGGGAAAAGAGCAGTTCTTC. This sequence encodes CASSPGTKGKEQFF.

The CDR3 region is CASSSRTSGSPHEQYF. Here the CDR3 DNA reads TGTGCCAGCAGCTCGCGTACTAGCGGGAGTCCCCACGAGCAGTACTTC. V gene TRBV11-3 combines with J gene TRBJ2-7, with TRBD2 matching 11 bases. With V trimmed by 4 bases and J by 5 bases, 10 bases remained unmatched. This CDR3 is built from 16 residues. Germline values: CDR1 SGHNT, CDR2 YENEEA.

The chain has TRBV7-8 and TRBJ2-1; tentative D call: TRBD1 (6 bases). The CDR3 length is 14 residues. Germline V gene lookup returns CDR1 SGHVS and CDR2 FQNEAQ. Trimming cost V 2 bases and J 3 bases, with 8 bases left between them. Here the CDR3 DNA reads TGTGCCAGCAGCTTACCGGACAGCTACAATGAGCAGTTCTTC. Translated: CASSLPDSYNEQFF. The full variable domain, in which reference TRBV7-8 and TRBJ2-1 provide the parts outside the CDR3, is GAGVSQSPRYKVAKRGQDVALRCDPISGHVSLFWYQQALGQGPEFLTYFQNEAQLDKSGLPSDRFFAERPEGSVSTLKIQRTQQEDSAVYLCASSLPDSYNEQFFGPGTRLTVL.

A single count supports this clone. V usage is TRBV25-1 and J usage is TRBJ2-2, with D possibly matching TRBD1 (6 bases). Trimming cost V 9 bases and J 8 bases, with 19 bases left between them. This CDR3 is built from 14 residues. Germline lookup yields CDR1 MGHDK and CDR2 SYGVNS. CDR3 DNA: TGTGCCAGTACCGAGATGACAGGTACTGGGGAGCTGTTTTTT. Translating gives CASTEMTGTGELFF.

J is TRBJ1-1 and V is TRBV27, with 7 bases identical to TRBD1. CDR3 size: 15 residues. From germline, CDR1 is MNHEY and CDR2 SMNVEV (reference sequence). Trimming cost V 5 bases and J 12 bases; bases outside gene matches: 18. The CDR3 DNA reads as TGTGCCAGCAGTCGGGCGTCGGGGGTCCAGGGGGGAACTTTCTTT. Encoded protein: CASSRASGVQGGTFF.